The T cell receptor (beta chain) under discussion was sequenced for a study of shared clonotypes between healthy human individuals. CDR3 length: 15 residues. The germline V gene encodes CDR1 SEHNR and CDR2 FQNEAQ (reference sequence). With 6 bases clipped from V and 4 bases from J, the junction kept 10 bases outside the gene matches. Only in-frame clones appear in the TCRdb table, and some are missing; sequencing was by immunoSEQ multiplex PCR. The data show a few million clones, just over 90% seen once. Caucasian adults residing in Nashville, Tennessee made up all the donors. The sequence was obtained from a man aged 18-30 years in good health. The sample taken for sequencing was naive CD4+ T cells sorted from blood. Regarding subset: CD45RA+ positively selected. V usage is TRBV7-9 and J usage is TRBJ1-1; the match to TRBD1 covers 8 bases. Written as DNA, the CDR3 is TGTGCCAGCAGTTATAGACAGGGGTCGTTCACTGAAGCTTTCTTT. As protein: CASSYRQGSFTEAFF.